A selection of T cell receptor beta chains follows, all from one sample in a study of blood T cell repertoires in COVID-19. Generated by immunoSEQ multiplex PCR, the TCRdb table keeps only in-frame clones and is missing some. The data show 200,000 to 300,000 clones, about 90% seen once. Source material: PBMCs or T cells enriched from blood (not recorded which). These receptors were collected from a woman between 40 and 55 years old with acute COVID-19. Each CDR3 is given with its conserved first and last residue. D genes are given only for firm matches. A clone size is listed for some rows: how often the clone was seen (once, few, many), or a class if it is expanded.

j_gene | d_gene | abundance | v_gene | CDR3aa | CDR3nt
TRBJ2-5 | TRBD2 | . | TRBV3-1/TRBV3-2 | CASSHLASGKETQYF | TGTGCCAGCAGCCACCTGGCTAGCGGTAAAGAGACCCAGTACTTC
TRBJ2-1 | TRBD2 | . | TRBV19 | CASSPSGSHNEQFF | TGTGCCAGTAGTCCGAGCGGGAGTCACAATGAGCAGTTCTTC
TRBJ2-7 | TRBD2 | . | TRBV5-5 | CASSLGSGRVYEQYF | TGTGCCAGCAGCTTGGGTAGCGGGAGGGTCTACGAGCAGTACTTC
TRBJ1-5 | TRBD1 | . | TRBV3-1/TRBV3-2 | CASSQKGRTGVNQPQHF | TGTGCCAGCAGCCAAAAGGGCCGGACAGGGGTCAATCAGCCCCAGCATTTT
TRBJ1-6 | . | . | TRBV3-1/TRBV3-2 | CASSQAGSANSPLHF | TGTGCCAGCAGCCAAGCCGGGAGTGCTAATTCACCCCTCCACTTT
TRBJ2-2 | . | . | TRBV5-1 | CASSPSGVDTGELFF | TGCGCCAGCAGCCCGTCAGGGGTGGACACCGGGGAGCTGTTTTTT
TRBJ2-1 | TRBD2 | . | TRBV20-1 | CSASSGTSDNEQFF | TGCAGTGCTAGTTCCGGGACTAGCGACAATGAGCAGTTCTTC
TRBJ1-2 | . | . | TRBV24-1 | CATSDPRFPGYGYTF | TGTGCCACCAGTGACCCACGGTTCCCCGGCTATGGCTACACCTTC
TRBJ2-7 | . | . | TRBV2 | CASSETGTALYEQYF | TGTGCCAGCAGTGAAACCGGGACTGCTCTCTACGAGCAGTACTTC
TRBJ1-3 | TRBD1 | . | TRBV6-5 | CASMWGQGGNTIYF | TGTGCCAGCATGTGGGGACAGGGTGGAAACACCATATATTTT
TRBJ2-3 | TRBD2 | once | TRBV5-4 | CASSQRLAGVDTQYF | TGTGCCAGCAGCCAAAGACTAGCGGGAGTAGATACGCAGTATTTT
TRBJ2-1 | TRBD2 | . | TRBV2 | CASTETTPGLAHNEQFF | TGTGCCAGCACCGAAACTACCCCGGGACTAGCCCACAATGAGCAGTTCTTC
TRBJ1-6 | . | . | TRBV11-2 | CASSLAGLYSPLHF | TGTGCCAGCAGCTTAGCGGGTTTATATTCACCCCTCCACTTT
TRBJ2-2 | . | . | TRBV29-1 | CSGGQNTGELFF | TGCAGCGGTGGACAGAACACCGGGGAGCTGTTTTTT
TRBJ1-2 | TRBD1 | . | TRBV5-8 | CASSSYRGTNYGYTF | TGTGCCAGCAGCTCTTACAGGGGGACTAACTATGGCTACACCTTC
TRBJ1-1 | . | . | TRBV10-3 | CAIKGRGNTEAFF | TGTGCCATCAAAGGCCGGGGTAACACTGAAGCTTTCTTT
TRBJ2-3 | . | once | TRBV5-1 | CASSLEPPGGTDTQYF | TGCGCCAGCAGCTTGGAACCACCGGGAGGCACAGATACGCAGTATTTT
TRBJ2-2 | TRBD2 | . | TRBV3-1/TRBV3-2 | CASSQGGRGLALAGELFF | TGTGCCAGCAGCCAAGGGGGGAGGGGACTAGCCCTTGCCGGGGAGCTGTTTTTT
TRBJ2-7 | TRBD2 | . | TRBV27 | CASSLGLAGAGRYEQYF | TGTGCCAGCAGTTTGGGACTAGCGGGAGCAGGGCGCTACGAGCAGTACTTC
TRBJ2-2 | TRBD1 | . | TRBV5-1 | CASSRRGHTGELFF | TGCGCCAGCAGCCGCAGGGGGCACACCGGGGAGCTGTTTTTT
TRBJ2-1 | TRBD2 | . | TRBV5-4 | CASSLLAGVINEQFF | TGTGCCAGCAGCCTCCTAGCGGGAGTTATCAATGAGCAGTTCTTC
TRBJ1-5 | . | . | TRBV6-1 | CASSEDFGRINQPQHF | TGTGCCAGCAGTGAAGATTTCGGGAGGATAAATCAGCCCCAGCATTTT
TRBJ1-3 | . | . | TRBV19 | CASSPGSGNTIYF | TGTGCCAGTAGTCCCGGCTCTGGAAACACCATATATTTT
TRBJ2-3 | TRBD1 | . | TRBV3-1/TRBV3-2 | CASSPTGGQATQYF | TGTGCCAGCAGCCCCACAGGGGGCCAAGCTACGCAGTATTTT
TRBJ1-2 | . | . | TRBV6-1 | CASSEESRGKIGYTF | TGTGCCAGCAGTGAAGAGTCCCGGGGGAAAATAGGCTACACCTTC
TRBJ2-3 | . | . | TRBV28 | CASSLPQGDSTDTQYF | TGTGCCAGCAGTTTGCCCCAAGGGGATTCCACAGATACGCAGTATTTT